This TCR beta chain was found in a study of blood T cell repertoires in COVID-19. At the level of the study: The United States, Italy and Spain were the sources of the acute and convalescent COVID-19 samples. PBMCs, B-cell-depleted T cells, or T cells provided the cDNA or gDNA that made up the material.

In the source study's methods: For nucleated cells, counts were estimated from reference gene primer amplification. Measured with immunoSEQ multiplex PCR; TCRdb has only the in-frame clones, and not every one. Clone size and V and J calls were adopted from that table, with D and trimming inferred from the DNA. The table lists 120,000 or so clones, roughly four fifths of them singletons. The CDR3 runs 16 residues. The V and J ends lost 0 bases and 1 base respectively, with 12 bases between them. Per germline, CDR1 LGHNA and CDR2 YSLEER. Sequenced: peripheral blood. The genes are TRBV4-3 and TRBJ1-1; maybe TRBD1 (5 bases). The TCR was taken from a woman aged 55-69 years with acute or convalescent COVID-19. CDR3 region: CASSQEAGGGNTEAFF. CDR3 DNA sequence: TGCGCCAGCAGCCAAGAGGCGGGCGGGGGGAACACTGAAGCTTTCTTT.